Detailed here is one TCR beta chain. Peripheral blood CD8+ and CD4+ T cells were profiled by TCR beta sequencing. Bulk CD8+ and CD4+ cells came from magnetic negative isolation; CD8+ TEMRA by FACS. These data are taken from a study of CD8 T cells in Susac syndrome. The CDR3 spans 14 residues. Trimming took 3 bases from V and 11 from J, leaving 19 bases between them. Germline values: CDR1 SNHLY, CDR2 FYNNEI. When the RNA was reverse transcribed, random hexamers were used with an input of roughly 0.45 to 1 ug. Amplification of TCR beta CDR3 used immunoSEQ multiplex PCR across 54 Vbeta and 13 Jbeta. TCRdb re-derived calls from the immunoSEQ multiplex PCR reads in MiXCR, one entry per CDR3 protein. The data show some 130,000 distinct CDR3 sequences, with roughly 94% seen just once and around 0.13% held by the top ten.

This sequence joins TRBV2 and TRBJ1-1; D is uncertain. The specimen sequenced was CD4+ T cells from PBMCs. This clonotype was sampled from a human donor with multiple sclerosis. The CDR3 DNA follows: TGTGCCAGCAGTGATGGGTTTAGCGTATTCCCGGCTTTCTTT. This gives the protein CASSDGFSVFPAFF. The entire variable domain, with the rest obtained from reference TRBV2 and TRBJ1-1, is as follows: EPEVTQTPSHQVTQMGQEVILRCVPISNHLYFYWYRQILGQKVEFLVSFYNNEISEKSEIFDDQFSVERPDGSNFTLKIRSTKLEDSAMYFCASSDGFSVFPAFFGQGTRLTVV.